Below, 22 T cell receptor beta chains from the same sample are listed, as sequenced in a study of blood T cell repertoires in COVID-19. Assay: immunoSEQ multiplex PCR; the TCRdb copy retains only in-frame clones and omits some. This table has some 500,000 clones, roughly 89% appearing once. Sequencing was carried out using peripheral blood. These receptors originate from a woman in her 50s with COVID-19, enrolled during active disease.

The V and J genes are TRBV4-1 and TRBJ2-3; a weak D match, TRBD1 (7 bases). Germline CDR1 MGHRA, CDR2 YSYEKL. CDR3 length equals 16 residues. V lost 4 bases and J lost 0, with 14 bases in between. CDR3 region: CASSPVTGTSTDTQYF. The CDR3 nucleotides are TGCGCCAGCAGCCCCGTGACAGGGACTAGCACAGATACGCAGTATTTT.

CDR3 DNA: TGTGCCAGCAGCCACGGGAACACTGAAGCTTTCTTT. Translated: CASSHGNTEAFF. The rearrangement links TRBV3-1 (or the pseudogene TRBV3-2) to TRBJ1-1, with no clear D. V lost 3 bases to trimming and J lost 1 base, with 3 bases between them. From germline, CDR1 is LGHDT and CDR2 YNNKEL (reference sequence). The length of the CDR3 is 12 residues.

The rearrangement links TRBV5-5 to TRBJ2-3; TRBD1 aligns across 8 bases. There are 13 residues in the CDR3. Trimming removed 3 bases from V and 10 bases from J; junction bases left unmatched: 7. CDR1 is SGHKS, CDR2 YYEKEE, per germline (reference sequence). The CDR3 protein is CASSWDGQGPQYF. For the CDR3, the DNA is TGTGCCAGCAGCTGGGACGGACAGGGCCCGCAGTATTTT.

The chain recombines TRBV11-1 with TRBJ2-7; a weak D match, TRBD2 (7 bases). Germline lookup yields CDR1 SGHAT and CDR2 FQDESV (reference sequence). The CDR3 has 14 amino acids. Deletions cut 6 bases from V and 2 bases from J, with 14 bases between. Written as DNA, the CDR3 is TGTGCCAGCAGTACGCCGGGGGGCCCCTACGAGCAGTACTTC. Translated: CASSTPGGPYEQYF.

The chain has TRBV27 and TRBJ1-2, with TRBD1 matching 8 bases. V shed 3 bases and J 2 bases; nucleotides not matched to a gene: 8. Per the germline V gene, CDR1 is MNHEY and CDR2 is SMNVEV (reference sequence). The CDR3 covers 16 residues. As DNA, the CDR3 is TGTGCCAGCAGTTTTGTACGGACAGGGTCGAACTATGGCTACACCTTC. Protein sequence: CASSFVRTGSNYGYTF.

CDR3 region: CASSRTGIETEAFF. CDR3 nucleotide sequence: TGCGCCAGCAGCCGGACAGGGATCGAAACTGAAGCTTTCTTT. The rearrangement joins TRBV5-1 to TRBJ1-1; TRBD1 matches at 8 bases. Losses at the gene ends were 4 bases for V and 5 bases for J; bases not matched to a gene: 7. Germline CDR1 and CDR2: SGHRS and YFSETQ. The CDR3 length is 14 residues.

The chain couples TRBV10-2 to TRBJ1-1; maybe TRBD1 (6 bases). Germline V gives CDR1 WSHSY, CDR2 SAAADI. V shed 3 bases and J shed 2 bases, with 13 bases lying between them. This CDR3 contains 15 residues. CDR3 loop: CASSDLRDTNTEAFF. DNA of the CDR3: TGCGCCAGCAGTGACCTCCGGGACACCAACACTGAAGCTTTCTTT.

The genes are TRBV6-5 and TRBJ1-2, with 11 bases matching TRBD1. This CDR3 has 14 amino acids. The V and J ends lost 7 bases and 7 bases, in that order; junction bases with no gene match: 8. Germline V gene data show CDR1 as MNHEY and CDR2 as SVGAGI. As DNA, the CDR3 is TGTGCCAGCATCGAGACCGGGACAGGGGGTGGCTACACCTTC. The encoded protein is CASIETGTGGGYTF.

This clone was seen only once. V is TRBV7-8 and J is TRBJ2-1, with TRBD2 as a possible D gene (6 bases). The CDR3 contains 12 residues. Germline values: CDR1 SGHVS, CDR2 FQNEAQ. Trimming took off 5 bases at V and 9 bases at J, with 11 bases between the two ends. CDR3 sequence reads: CASSPLAIEQFF. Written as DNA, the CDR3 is TGTGCCAGCAGCCCCCTAGCGATTGAGCAGTTCTTC.

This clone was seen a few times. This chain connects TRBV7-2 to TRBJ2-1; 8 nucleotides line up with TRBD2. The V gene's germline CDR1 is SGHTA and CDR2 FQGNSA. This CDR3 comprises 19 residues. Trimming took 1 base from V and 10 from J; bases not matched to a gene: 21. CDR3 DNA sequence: TGTGCCAGCAGCTTAGTCGCTGGCGGGGGGTTGGGGTCGGTCAAGGAGCAGTTCTTC. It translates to CASSLVAGGGLGSVKEQFF.

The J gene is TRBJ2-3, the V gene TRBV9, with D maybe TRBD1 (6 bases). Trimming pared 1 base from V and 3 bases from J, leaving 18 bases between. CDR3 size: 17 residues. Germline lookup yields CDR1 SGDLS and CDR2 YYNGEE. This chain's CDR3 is CASSVRGGELGTDTQYF. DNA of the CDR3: TGTGCCAGCAGCGTACGTGGGGGCGAGTTGGGGACAGATACGCAGTATTTT. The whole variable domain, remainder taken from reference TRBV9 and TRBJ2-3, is DSGVTQTPKHLITATGQRVTLRCSPRSGDLSVYWYQQSLDQGLQFLIQYYNGEERAKGNILERFSAQQFPDLHSELNLSSLELGDSALYFCASSVRGGELGTDTQYFGPGTRLTVL.

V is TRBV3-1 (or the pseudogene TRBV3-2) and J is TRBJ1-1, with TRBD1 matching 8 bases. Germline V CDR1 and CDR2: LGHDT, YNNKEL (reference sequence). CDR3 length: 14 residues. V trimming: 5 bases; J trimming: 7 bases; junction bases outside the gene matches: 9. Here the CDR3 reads CASSDRDRRSEAFF. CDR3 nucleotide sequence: TGTGCCAGCAGCGATCGGGACAGGAGAAGTGAAGCTTTCTTT.

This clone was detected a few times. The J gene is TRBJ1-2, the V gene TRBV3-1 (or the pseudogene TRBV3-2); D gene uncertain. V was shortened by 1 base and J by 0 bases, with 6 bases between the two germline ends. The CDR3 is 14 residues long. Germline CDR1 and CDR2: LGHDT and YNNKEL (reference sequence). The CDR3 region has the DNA TGTGCCAGCAGCCAAGGGTCAGCTAACTATGGCTACACCTTC. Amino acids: CASSQGSANYGYTF.

CDR3 coding DNA: TGTGCCAGCAGTGAAGCCCCTTTGGACAGCTCCTACGAGCAGTACTTC. Translated: CASSEAPLDSSYEQYF. The chain carries TRBV6-1 and TRBJ2-7, with D possibly being TRBD1 (6 bases). Trimming removed 0 bases from V and 0 bases from J, with 12 bases in between. In germline, CDR1 is MNHNS, CDR2 SASEGT. The CDR3 contains 16 residues.

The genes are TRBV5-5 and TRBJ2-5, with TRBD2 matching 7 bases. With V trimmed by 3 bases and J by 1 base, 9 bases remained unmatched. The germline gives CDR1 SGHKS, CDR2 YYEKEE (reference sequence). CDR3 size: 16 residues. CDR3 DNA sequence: TGTGCCAGCAGCTCTACCCTGCGGGGGTTCCAAGAGACCCAGTACTTC. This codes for CASSSTLRGFQETQYF. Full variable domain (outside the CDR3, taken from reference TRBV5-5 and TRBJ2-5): DAGVTQSPTHLIKTRGQQVTLRCSPISGHKSVSWYQQVLGQGPQFIFQYYEKEERGRGNFPDRFSARQFPNYSSELNVNALLLGDSALYLCASSSTLRGFQETQYFGPGTRLLVL.

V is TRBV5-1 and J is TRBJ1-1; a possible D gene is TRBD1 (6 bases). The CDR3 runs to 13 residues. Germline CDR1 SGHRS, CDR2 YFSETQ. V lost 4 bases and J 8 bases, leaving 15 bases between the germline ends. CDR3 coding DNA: TGCGCCAGCAGCCTCGCACAGGGAGGGGAAGCTTTCTTT. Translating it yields CASSLAQGGEAFF.

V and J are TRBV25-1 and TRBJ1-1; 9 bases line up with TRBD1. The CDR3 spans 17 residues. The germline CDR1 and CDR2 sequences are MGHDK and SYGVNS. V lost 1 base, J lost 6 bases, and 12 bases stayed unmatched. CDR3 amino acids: CASSEFLQGARSAEAFF. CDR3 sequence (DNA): TGTGCCAGCAGTGAATTCTTACAGGGGGCGCGTTCTGCTGAAGCTTTCTTT.

The CDR3 nucleotides read TGTGCCAGCAGTGCCAACACATACAATGAGCAGTTCTTC. Protein: CASSANTYNEQFF. The V call is TRBV2, the J call TRBJ2-1, with unresolved D. The CDR3 is 13 residues long. Germline V gene lookup returns CDR1 SNHLY and CDR2 FYNNEI. The V gene lost 4 bases and the J gene lost 4 bases, with 8 bases spanning the gap. Using reference TRBV2 and TRBJ2-1 for the parts outside the CDR3, the full variable domain is EPEVTQTPSHQVTQMGQEVILRCVPISNHLYFYWYRQILGQKVEFLVSFYNNEISEKSEIFDDQFSVERPDGSNFTLKIRSTKLEDSAMYFCASSANTYNEQFFGPGTRLTVL.

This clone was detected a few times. The CDR3 protein is CSLRGTNTEAFF. The CDR3 bases are TGCAGCCTCCGGGGAACTAACACTGAAGCTTTCTTT. The gene calls are TRBV29-1 and TRBJ1-1; no clear D gene. V was pared by 8 bases and J by 2 bases, with 12 bases between. Germline loops: CDR1 SQVTM, CDR2 ANQGSEA. The CDR3 loop spans 12 amino acids.

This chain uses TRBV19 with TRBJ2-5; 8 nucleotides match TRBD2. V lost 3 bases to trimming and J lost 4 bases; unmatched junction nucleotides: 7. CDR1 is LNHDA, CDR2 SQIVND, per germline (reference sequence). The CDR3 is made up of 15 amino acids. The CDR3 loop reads CASSIGTSGGETQYF. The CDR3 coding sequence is TGTGCCAGTAGTATCGGTACTAGCGGTGGAGAGACCCAGTACTTC.

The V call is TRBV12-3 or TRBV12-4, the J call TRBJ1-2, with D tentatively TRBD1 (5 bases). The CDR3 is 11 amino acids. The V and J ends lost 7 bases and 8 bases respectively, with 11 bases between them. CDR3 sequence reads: CASNGGGGYTF. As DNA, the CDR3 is TGTGCCAGCAACGGGGGTGGGGGCTACACCTTC.

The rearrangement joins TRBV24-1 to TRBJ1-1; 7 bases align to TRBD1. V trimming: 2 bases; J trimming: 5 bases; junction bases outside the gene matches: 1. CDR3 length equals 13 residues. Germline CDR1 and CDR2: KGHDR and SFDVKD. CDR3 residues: CATSDSGGTEAFF. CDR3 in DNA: TGTGCCACCAGTGATTCAGGGGGTACTGAAGCTTTCTTT.